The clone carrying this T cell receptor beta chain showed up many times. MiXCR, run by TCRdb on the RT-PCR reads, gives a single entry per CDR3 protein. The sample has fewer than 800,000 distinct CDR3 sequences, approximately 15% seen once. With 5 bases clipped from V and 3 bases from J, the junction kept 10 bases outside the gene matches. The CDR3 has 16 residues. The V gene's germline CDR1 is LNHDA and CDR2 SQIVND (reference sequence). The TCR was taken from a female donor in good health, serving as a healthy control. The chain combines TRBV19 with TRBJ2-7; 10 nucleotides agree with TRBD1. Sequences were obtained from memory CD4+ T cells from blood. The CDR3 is CASSRQGAHSSYEQYF. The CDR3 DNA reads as TGTGCCAGTAGTCGACAGGGGGCTCATTCTAGCTACGAGCAGTACTTC.